This T cell receptor (beta chain) was retrieved from a study of Graves' ophthalmopathy and Graves' hyperthyroidism. This clonotype has at least ten counts. The antigen is unknown. As the template, RNA transcripts were used to amplify TCR beta CDR3 regions. Second-round multiplex PCR came after first-round RT-PCR with HTBI primers. TCRdb processed the multiplex PCR reads anew with MiXCR; each CDR3 protein has one entry. The repertoire consists of about 480,000 distinct CDR3 sequences, with roughly 14% occurring once and the leading ten covering 9.5% to 10%. Trimming stripped 3 bases from V and 9 bases from J, with 8 bases between. The CDR3 length is 11 residues. In germline, CDR1 is SGHDN, CDR2 FVKESK. With a duration under 3 months, ophthalmopathy in the donors showed moderate-to-severe activity, CAS ≥3 and NOSPECS ≥4. Symptoms, serum thyroxine and TRAb, thyroid ultrasound, and orbital computed tomography formed the diagnostic basis. About 10 ml of fresh blood yielded the PBMCs by density gradient.

General study points: Detected in blood as well were most expanded thyroid clonotypes with frequency above 0.001.

The specimen was blood. The chain uses TRBV14 and TRBJ1-1; D is ambiguous. The receptor was derived from a woman in her 30s with Graves' ophthalmopathy. The CDR3 DNA reads as TGTGCCAGCAGCCAGGGGAGTAAAGCTTTCTTT. Translating it yields CASSQGSKAFF. Full variable domain (remainder filled in from reference TRBV14 and TRBJ1-1): EAGVTQFPSHSVIEKGQTVTLRCDPISGHDNLYWYRRVMGKEIKFLLHFVKESKQDESGMPNNRFLAERTGGTYSTLKVQPAELEDSGVYFCASSQGSKAFFGQGTRLTVV.